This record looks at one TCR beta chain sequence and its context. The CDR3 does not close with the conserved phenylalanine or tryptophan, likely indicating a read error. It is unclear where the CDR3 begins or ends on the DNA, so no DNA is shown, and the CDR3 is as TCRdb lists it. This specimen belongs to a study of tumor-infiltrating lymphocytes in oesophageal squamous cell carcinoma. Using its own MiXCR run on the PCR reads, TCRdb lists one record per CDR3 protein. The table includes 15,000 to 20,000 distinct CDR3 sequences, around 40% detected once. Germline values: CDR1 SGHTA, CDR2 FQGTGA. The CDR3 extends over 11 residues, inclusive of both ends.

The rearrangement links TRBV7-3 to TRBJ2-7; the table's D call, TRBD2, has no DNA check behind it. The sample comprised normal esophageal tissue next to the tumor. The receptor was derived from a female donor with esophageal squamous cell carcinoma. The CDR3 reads CASSAWAVRLS.